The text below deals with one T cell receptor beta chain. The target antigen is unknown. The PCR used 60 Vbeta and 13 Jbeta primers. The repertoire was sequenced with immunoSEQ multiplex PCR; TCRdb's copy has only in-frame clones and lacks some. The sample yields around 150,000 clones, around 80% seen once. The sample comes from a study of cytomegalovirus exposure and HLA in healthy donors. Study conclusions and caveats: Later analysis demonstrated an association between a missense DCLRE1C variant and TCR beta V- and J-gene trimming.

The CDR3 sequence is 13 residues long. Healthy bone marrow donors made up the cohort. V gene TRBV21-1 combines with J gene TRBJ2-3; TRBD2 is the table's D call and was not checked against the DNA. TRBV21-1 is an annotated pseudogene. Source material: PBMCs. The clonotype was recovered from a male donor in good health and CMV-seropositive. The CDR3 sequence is CASSKGGTDTQYF. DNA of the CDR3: TGTGCCAGCAGCAAAGGCGGAACAGATACGCAGTATTTT.